This T cell receptor (beta chain) was documented in a study of blood T cells in healthy people across ages. This CDR3 region has 14 residues. Germline assignment: CDR1 SGHDT and CDR2 YYEEEE. Then a second PCR, running about 6 to 12 cycles, was carried out with a sample-barcoded 5' primer and a J-beta primer mix. Every molecule of cDNA carried a tag from a template-switch adaptor with 12 random nucleotides. TCRdb re-analysed the 5' RACE reads in MiXCR, keeping a single row per CDR3 protein. Among under 850,000 distinct CDR3 sequences listed, around 36% were seen once. The specimen sequenced was blood. This receptor was identified in a man aged 18 to 35 in good health. The gene calls are TRBV5-6 and TRBJ2-1, with 7 bases aligning to TRBD1. The assigned J gene may be wrong: the sequence end matches TRBJ2-7 better. CDR3 region: CASSTGTEYNEQYF. DNA of the CDR3: TGTGCCAGCAGCACCGGGACAGAATACAATGAGCAGTACTTC.